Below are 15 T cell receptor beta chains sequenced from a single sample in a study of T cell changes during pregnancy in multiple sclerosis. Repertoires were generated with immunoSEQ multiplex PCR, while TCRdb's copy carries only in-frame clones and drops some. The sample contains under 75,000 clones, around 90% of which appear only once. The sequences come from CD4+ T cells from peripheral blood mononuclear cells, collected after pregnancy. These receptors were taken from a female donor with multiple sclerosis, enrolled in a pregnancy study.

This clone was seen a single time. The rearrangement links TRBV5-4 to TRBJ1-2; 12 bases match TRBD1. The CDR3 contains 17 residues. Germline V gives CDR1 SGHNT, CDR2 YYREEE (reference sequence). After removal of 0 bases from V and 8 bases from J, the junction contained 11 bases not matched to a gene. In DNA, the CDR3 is TGTGCCAGCAGCTTGGACCTGGGACAGGGGGCTCTGGGAGGCTACACCTTC. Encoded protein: CASSLDLGQGALGGYTF.

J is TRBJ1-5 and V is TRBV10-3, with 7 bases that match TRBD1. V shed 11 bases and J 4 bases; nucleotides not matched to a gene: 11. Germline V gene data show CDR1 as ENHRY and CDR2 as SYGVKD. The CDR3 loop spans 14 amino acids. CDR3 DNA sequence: TGTGCCTCCTCAGACAGGGTCTTAAATCAGCCCCAGCATTTT. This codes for CASSDRVLNQPQHF.

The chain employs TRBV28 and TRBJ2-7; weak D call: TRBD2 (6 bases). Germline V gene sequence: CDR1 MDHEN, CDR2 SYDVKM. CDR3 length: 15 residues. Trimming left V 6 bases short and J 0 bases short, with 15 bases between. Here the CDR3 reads CASRGWDSVSYEQYF. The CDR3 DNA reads TGTGCCAGCAGGGGGTGGGACTCGGTCTCCTACGAGCAGTACTTC.

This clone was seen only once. The CDR3 nucleotides are TGTGCCAGCAGCGCATCCGGGGGGCATATAGATACGCAGTATTTT. Protein product: CASSASGGHIDTQYF. This chain joins TRBV5-4 and TRBJ2-3, with D perhaps TRBD2 (7 bases). There are 15 residues in the CDR3. Trimming removed 4 bases at V and 5 bases at J, with 17 bases between. Germline CDR1 is SGHNT and CDR2 is YYREEE (reference sequence).

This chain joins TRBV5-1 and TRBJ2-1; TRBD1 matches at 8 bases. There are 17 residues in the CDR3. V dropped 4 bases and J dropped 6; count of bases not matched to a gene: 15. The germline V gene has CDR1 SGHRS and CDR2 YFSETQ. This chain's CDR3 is CASSPLVGGTGGNEQFF. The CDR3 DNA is TGCGCCAGCAGCCCCCTGGTTGGAGGGACAGGAGGCAATGAGCAGTTCTTC.

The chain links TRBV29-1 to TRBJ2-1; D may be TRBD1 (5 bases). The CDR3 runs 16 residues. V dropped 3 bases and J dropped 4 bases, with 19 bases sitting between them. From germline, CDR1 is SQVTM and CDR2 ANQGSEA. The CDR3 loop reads CSVELYQGSLYNEQFF. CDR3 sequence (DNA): TGCAGCGTTGAGTTGTACCAGGGCTCCCTATACAATGAGCAGTTCTTC.

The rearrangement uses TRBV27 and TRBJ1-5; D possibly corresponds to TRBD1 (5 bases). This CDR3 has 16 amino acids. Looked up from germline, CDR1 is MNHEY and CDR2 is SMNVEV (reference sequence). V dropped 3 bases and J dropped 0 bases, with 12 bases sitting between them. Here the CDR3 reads CASSLKAGISNQPQHF. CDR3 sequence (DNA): TGTGCCAGCAGTTTGAAAGCAGGGATTAGCAATCAGCCCCAGCATTTT.

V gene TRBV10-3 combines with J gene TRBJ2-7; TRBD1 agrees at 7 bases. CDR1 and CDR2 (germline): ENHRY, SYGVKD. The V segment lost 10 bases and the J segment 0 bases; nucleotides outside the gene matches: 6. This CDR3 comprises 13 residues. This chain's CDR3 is CATTGQDSYEQYF. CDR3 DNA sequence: TGTGCCACCACCGGACAGGACTCCTACGAGCAGTACTTC.

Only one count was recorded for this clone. CDR3 loop: CASSSPRVDEKLFF. The CDR3 nucleotides are TGTGCCAGCAGCTCCCCGAGGGTGGATGAAAAACTGTTTTTT. The chain uses TRBV6-5 and TRBJ1-4, with no clear D. The CDR3 runs 14 residues. The V end was cut by 6 bases, the J end by 6 bases, with 14 bases between. Germline V gene data show CDR1 as MNHEY and CDR2 as SVGAGI.

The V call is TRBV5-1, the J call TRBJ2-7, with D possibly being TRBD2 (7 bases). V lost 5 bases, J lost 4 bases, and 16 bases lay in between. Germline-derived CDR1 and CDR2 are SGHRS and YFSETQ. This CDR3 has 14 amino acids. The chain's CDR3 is CASRQGGMKYEQYF. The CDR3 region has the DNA TGCGCCAGCAGACAGGGAGGGATGAAGTACGAGCAGTACTTC.

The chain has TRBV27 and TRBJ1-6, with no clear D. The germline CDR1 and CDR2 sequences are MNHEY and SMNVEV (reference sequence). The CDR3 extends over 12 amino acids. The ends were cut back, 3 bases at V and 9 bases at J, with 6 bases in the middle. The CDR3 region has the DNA TGTGCCAGCAGTTTCTACTCTTCACCCCTCCACTTT. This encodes CASSFYSSPLHF.

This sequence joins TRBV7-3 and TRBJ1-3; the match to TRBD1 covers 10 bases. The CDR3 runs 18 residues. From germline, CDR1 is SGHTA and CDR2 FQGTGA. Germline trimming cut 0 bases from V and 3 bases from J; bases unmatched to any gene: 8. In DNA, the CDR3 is TGTGCCAGCAGCTTAACGCTGAGACAGGGGGCTGGTGGAAACACCATATATTTT. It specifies CASSLTLRQGAGGNTIYF. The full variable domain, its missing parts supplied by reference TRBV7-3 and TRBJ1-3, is GAGVSQTPSNKVTEKGKYVELRCDPISGHTALYWYRQSLGQGPEFLIYFQGTGAADDSGLPNDRFFAVRPEGSVSTLKIQRTERGDSAVYLCASSLTLRQGAGGNTIYFGEGSWLTVV.

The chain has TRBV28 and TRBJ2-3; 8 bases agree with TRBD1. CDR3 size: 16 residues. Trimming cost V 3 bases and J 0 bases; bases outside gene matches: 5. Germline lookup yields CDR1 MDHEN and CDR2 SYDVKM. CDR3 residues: CASSFPRDRSTDTQYF. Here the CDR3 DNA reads TGTGCCAGCAGTTTCCCCCGGGACAGGAGCACAGATACGCAGTATTTT.

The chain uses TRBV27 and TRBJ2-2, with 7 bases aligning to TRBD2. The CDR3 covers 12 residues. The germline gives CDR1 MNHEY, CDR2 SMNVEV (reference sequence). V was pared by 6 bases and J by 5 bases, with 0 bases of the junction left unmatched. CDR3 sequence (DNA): TGTGCCAGCAGGCGGGAGACCGGGGAGCTGTTTTTT. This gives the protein CASRRETGELFF.

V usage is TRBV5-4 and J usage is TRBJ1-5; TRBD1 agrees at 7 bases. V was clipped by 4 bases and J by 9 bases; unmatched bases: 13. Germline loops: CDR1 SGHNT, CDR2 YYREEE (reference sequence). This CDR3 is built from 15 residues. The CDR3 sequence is CASSEGTAPDTPQHF. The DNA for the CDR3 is TGTGCCAGCAGCGAGGGGACAGCGCCCGATACGCCCCAGCATTTT.